This T cell receptor beta chain stems from a study of T-cell reconstitution after alpha-beta-depleted transplantation in children. This clonotype occurred a few times. From germline, CDR1 is DFQATT and CDR2 SNEGSKA (reference sequence). This CDR3 region has 18 residues. The V and J ends lost 1 base and 0 bases respectively, with 16 bases between them. As it was prepared, the TCRbeta library received unique molecular identifiers. TCRdb independently ran MiXCR on the PCR reads; one entry per CDR3 protein. The sample comprises about 610,000 distinct CDR3 sequences, about 10% of which are singletons, and less than 5% rests with the top ten.

The sample in question was PBMCs from the stem cell graft donor, obtained from the stem cell graft. The genes are TRBV20-1 and TRBJ1-6, with a possible D match to TRBD1 (6 bases). This TCR derives from a human donor who donated a stem cell graft to a child with acute myeloid leukemia. For the CDR3, the DNA is TGCAGTGCTAGAGCTGGCCCCAGGGACAACTCCTATAATTCACCCCTCCACTTT. The encoded protein is CSARAGPRDNSYNSPLHF.